The clone carrying this TCR beta chain was seen repeatedly, ten times or more. These data originate in a study of T cells in Graves' hyperthyroidism and ophthalmopathy. Amplification of TCR beta CDR3 regions used RNA as the template. The HTBI primer set drove a first-round RT-PCR of the TCR CDR3. TCRdb reprocessed the multiplex PCR reads with MiXCR, giving one entry per CDR3 protein. The data hold some 760,000 distinct CDR3 sequences, with 14% observed a single time. This CDR3 comprises 14 residues. V lost 5 bases, J lost 5 bases, and 13 bases lay in between. Germline V gene sequence: CDR1 SGHTA, CDR2 FQGNSA.

The sequence derives from a young woman with Graves' hyperthyroidism. The sample was blood. This chain uses TRBV7-2 with TRBJ1-5; no clear D. The CDR3 DNA sequence: TGTGCCAGCAGCCACATGGTCGAGTATCAGCCCCAGCATTTT. It encodes CASSHMVEYQPQHF. The full variable domain, in which reference TRBV7-2 and TRBJ1-5 provide the parts outside the CDR3, is GAGVSQSPSNKVTEKGKDVELRCDPISGHTALYWYRQSLGQGLEFLIYFQGNSAPDKSGLPSDRFSAERTGGSVSTLTIQRTQQEDSAVYLCASSHMVEYQPQHFGDGTRLSIL.